The clone carrying this T cell receptor beta chain came up a few times. Its antigen is still unknown. This sample is part of a study of beta chain features in type 1 diabetes. Every sorted population was more than 95% pure. What was sequenced were expressed TCRB transcripts, since all of the isolated RNA had been reverse transcribed. The method was immunoSEQ multiplex PCR; TCRdb's version includes in-frame clones alone and lacks a portion of them. The table records under 450,000 clones, 14% of them present only once. The study's findings and limits: Sequencing from cDNA could over-represent high-TCR-expressing cells.

The germline CDR1 and CDR2 sequences are MGHDK and SYGVNS. V lost 7 bases, J lost 9 bases, and 13 bases stayed unmatched. This CDR3 region has 15 residues. The genes are TRBV25-1 and TRBJ2-1; 9 positions match TRBD2. The clonotype originates from a young man in good health. The sample comprised naive CD4+ T cells from blood. CDR3 sequence (DNA): TGTGCCAGCAATAGCGGGAGAGGGGGTGGGAGTGAGCAGTTCTTC. Protein: CASNSGRGGGSEQFF.